This T cell receptor (beta chain) was found in a study of cytomegalovirus exposure and HLA in healthy donors. On the study more broadly: The approximately 110 validation repertoires used a platform that matched the one used for the roughly 650 first-cohort repertoires, as a later analysis reported. Study results and limitations: Among the CMV-associated chains, a few were confirmed in vitro as specific for CMV antigens.

From the 120-subject validation cohort, which was separate from the roughly 690-subject first cohort, the donors were drawn. The CDR3 totals 14 residues. V lost 6 bases, J lost 2 bases, and 7 bases stayed unmatched. Looked up from germline, CDR1 is GTSNPN and CDR2 is SVGIG (reference sequence). TCRdb's table, derived via immunoSEQ multiplex PCR, lists solely in-frame clones and lacks some. Among more than 300,000 clones listed, around 86% were seen once. This clone has more than one count but fewer than ten. What it recognizes is unknown. This chain joins TRBV30 and TRBJ1-3; the match to TRBD1 covers 7 bases. Sequenced sample: PBMCs. The receptor's source is a woman aged 18-35 years in good health and CMV-seronegative. CDR3 nucleotide sequence: TGTGCCTGTCAACTTACAGGGGCTGGAAACACCATATATTTT. Its protein product is CACQLTGAGNTIYF. Complete variable domain (other parts from reference TRBV30 and TRBJ1-3): SQTIHQWPATLVQPVGSPLSLECTVEGTSNPNLYWYRQAAGRGLQLLFYSVGIGQISSEVPQNLSASRPQDRQFILSSKKLLLSDSGFYLCACQLTGAGNTIYFGEGSWLTVV.